The clone carrying this T cell receptor (beta chain) was recorded a few times. This specimen comes from a study of beta chain features in type 1 diabetes. Sequencing targeted expressed TCRB transcripts, as all isolated RNA had been reverse transcribed. Here immunoSEQ multiplex PCR was the method, and the copy in TCRdb shows in-frame clones only, minus some. This sample carries about 230,000 clones, 7.5% to 10% of them seen once, and the ten largest clones take 0.03% to 0.035%. The V and J ends lost 5 bases and 8 bases respectively, with 15 bases between them. The CDR3 sequence is 13 residues long. CDR1 SGHVS and CDR2 FNYEAQ come from the germline V gene.

The origin of this receptor is a woman aged 18-30 years in good health. The sample consisted of naive CD4+ T cells from blood. The chain joins TRBV7-6 to TRBJ1-1; D may be TRBD1 (5 bases). The CDR3 loop reads CASSTPAGREAFF. The DNA of the CDR3 is TGTGCCAGCAGCACCCCCGCGGGGCGAGAAGCTTTCTTT.